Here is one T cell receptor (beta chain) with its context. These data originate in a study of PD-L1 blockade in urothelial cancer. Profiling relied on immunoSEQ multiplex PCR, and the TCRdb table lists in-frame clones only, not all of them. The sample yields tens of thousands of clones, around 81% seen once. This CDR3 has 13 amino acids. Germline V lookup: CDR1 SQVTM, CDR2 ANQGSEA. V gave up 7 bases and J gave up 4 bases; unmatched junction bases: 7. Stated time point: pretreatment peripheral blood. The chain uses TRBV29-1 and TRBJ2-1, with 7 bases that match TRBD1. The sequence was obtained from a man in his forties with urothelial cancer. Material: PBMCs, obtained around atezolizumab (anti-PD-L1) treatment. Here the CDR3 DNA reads TGCAGCGCCCTAGGGACAGCGTACAATGAGCAGTTCTTC. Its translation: CSALGTAYNEQFF.